This TCR beta chain is drawn from a study of blood T cell repertoires in COVID-19. As for the study in general: Donors in the United States, Italy and Spain gave samples during acute or convalescent COVID-19. The analysed material was cDNA or gDNA that came from T cells, B-cell-depleted T cells, or PBMCs.

Germline V gene sequence: CDR1 SEHNR, CDR2 FQNEAQ (reference sequence). V trimming: 0 bases; J trimming: 2 bases; junction bases outside the gene matches: 1. This CDR3 contains 16 residues. In the original processing: Scientists estimated how many nucleated cells there were by amplifying reference gene primers. This table comes from immunoSEQ multiplex PCR, and its TCRdb copy is limited to in-frame clones, with some not included. The V and J calls and clone size are taken from that table; D and trimming were inferred from the DNA. This table has roughly 120,000 clones, around 87% appearing once. The TCR comes from an older woman with COVID-19, enrolled during active disease. This chain joins TRBV7-9 and TRBJ2-1; 10 bases are shared with TRBD1. The specimen was peripheral blood. CDR3: CASSLAGQGTYNEQFF. DNA for the CDR3: TGTGCCAGCAGCTTAGCGGGACAGGGGACCTACAATGAGCAGTTCTTC.